This T cell receptor (beta chain) stems from a study of resident and recirculating memory T cells in vitiligo (dated by TCRdb to 2016 to 2019). Broadly, across the study: The study took epidermis from shave biopsies of two lesional and two nonlesional sites, plus PBMCs, from each of 3 stable vitiligo patients for TCR beta sequencing. Without any cell sorting, samples were homogenized immediately before genomic DNA was extracted using the Qiagen DNeasy Blood & Tissue Kit. The human TCR beta sequencing tested whether specific clones in lesional vitiligo skin differed from clones in nonlesional skin and blood. What the work shows at the level of the full study, not this receptor alone: No unique dominant TCR clone was detected, and clonality varied among vitiligo lesions. By overlap and correlation analysis, no significant repertoire overlap was shown between biopsies, even within a single patient, except for each lesion compared with itself. TCR sequences were not shared across biopsy sites or across patients, which suggests that different T cell clones infiltrate different lesions, a pattern described as private specificity. Mechanistic studies in the future are needed to assess how much the detected T cell clones and the human Trm pools versus Tcm pools each contribute.

Between the V and J ends, shortened by 3 bases and 3 bases respectively, the junction contains 9 bases. The CDR3, from cysteine to phenylalanine, totals 14 residues. Only the CDR3 portion is preserved as DNA: 42 bases, with reading frame beginning at the first base. Per the germline V gene (reference sequence), MNHNY is the CDR1 and SVGAGI is the CDR2. A patient's vitiligo counted as stable when the lesions had not changed at all during the previous 6 months. To count as stable, patients also needed to show no confetti depigmentation, which is a clinical sign of active vitiligo. Any patient who had received treatment in the previous three months was excluded. PBMCs were isolated from heparinized blood by Ficoll density gradient centrifugation and were subsequently flash-frozen. On this clone itself: Its antigen is still unknown. No base-level quality is on record; no much larger clone is a single base apart.

TCR beta chains were amplified from genomic DNA with the immunoSEQ hsTCRB kit. Sequencing of TCR beta libraries was performed on an Illumina MiSeq instrument by the immunoSEQ service. As for how the authors treated the data: Repertoire data were analyzed using the immunoSEQ Analyzer. TCRdb mirrors the immuneACCESS table, restricted to in-frame sequences. Some clones are absent from its copies; in checked studies, under half trace to an unresolved V gene, and the reason for the others is unknown. The V and J calls and the clone size are those of that table, but D and trimming were determined from the DNA. This sample has about 76,000 clones in its table, and just over 90% of those were observed once. Of the sample, approximately 5.4% is held by the ten largest clones.

The specimen was blood. Here the chain combines TRBV6-6 and TRBJ1-5; matching of 6 bases hints at TRBD1 as the D gene. This clonotype was obtained from a male donor with vitiligo. The DNA sequence is given as TGTGCCAGCAGTTATGGACAGACCAATCAGCCCCAGCATTTT. This yields the protein CASSYGQTNQPQHF.